Following are 17 T cell receptor beta chains from one sample sequenced in a study of human T cells and chemical hapten exposure. MiXCR, applied by TCRdb to the RACE reads, yields one record per CDR3 protein. This sample has some 64,000 distinct CDR3 sequences, with 11% found just once. The time point denotes: patch test 3, about 24 weeks after DPC sensitization. As for treatment: therapeutic diphenylcyclopropenone sensitization with weekly scalp DPC. The sample was whole blood, taken in connection with sensitization to the hapten diphenylcyclopropenone (DPC). The receptor set was obtained from a woman aged 25-40 years with alopecia areata. Some clones in this sample may be carry-over from other donors' samples.

This clonotype was recorded at least ten times. The chain joins TRBV24-1 to TRBJ2-3; D ambiguous. Trimming removed 4 bases at V and 1 base at J, with 5 bases between. Germline loops: CDR1 KGHDR, CDR2 SFDVKD. CDR3 length equals 13 residues. CDR3 loop: CATSERGTDTQYF. The CDR3 bases are TGTGCCACCAGTGAACGGGGCACAGATACGCAGTATTTT.

There are a few counts of this clonotype. The rearrangement uses TRBV6-2 or TRBV6-3 and TRBJ2-1; 8 bases are a match to TRBD1. V gave up 3 bases and J gave up 9 bases; unmatched junction bases: 13. The CDR3 length is 16 residues. The germline gives CDR1 MNHEY, CDR2 SVGEGT. The CDR3 DNA is TGTGCCAGCAGTTATTGGGCAGGGGGCAAGAATAGTGAGCAGTTCTTC. This translates into CASSYWAGGKNSEQFF.

Comments on this clonotype: Relative to the germline gene, one junction end is altered; a read error may explain this. The CDR3, as DNA: TGTGCCAGCAGCCCACTCTTCAGGGGGGCCTCTGGAGACACCATATATTTT. Translating it yields CASSPLFRGASGDTIYF. This chain joins TRBV9 and TRBJ1-3; 7 bases are a match to TRBD1. The CDR3 extends over 17 amino acids. Germline assignment: CDR1 SGDLS and CDR2 YYNGEE.

This clonotype was counted ten times or more. The chain couples TRBV28 to TRBJ1-1; D uncertain. CDR3 length: 15 amino acids. Trimming took 2 bases from V and 1 from J, leaving 11 bases between them. The germline V gene has CDR1 MDHEN and CDR2 SYDVKM. The chain's CDR3 is CASSLERARNTEAFF. The CDR3 coding sequence is TGTGCCAGCAGTTTAGAGCGGGCTAGGAACACTGAAGCTTTCTTT.

This clonotype has a handful of counts. This sequence joins TRBV2 and TRBJ1-5; TRBD1 aligns across 9 bases. V lost 2 bases to trimming and J lost 4 bases; unmatched junction nucleotides: 3. Germline CDR1 reads SNHLY; CDR2 reads FYNNEI. The CDR3 sequence is 15 residues long. The CDR3 spells CASSETGQGNQPQHF. CDR3 nucleotide sequence: TGTGCCAGCAGTGAAACAGGACAGGGGAATCAGCCCCAGCATTTT.

The rearrangement links TRBV28 to TRBJ2-7; 13 bases fit TRBD2. CDR1 and CDR2 from the germline V gene are MDHEN and SYDVKM. J was trimmed by 3 bases and V by 4 bases; bases with no gene match: 3. The length of the CDR3 is 15 residues. CDR3 region: CASSSGTSGNYEQYF. The CDR3 nucleotides are TGTGCCAGCAGTTCGGGGACTAGCGGGAACTACGAGCAGTACTTC.

In its sample, this clonotype was seen many times. The chain has TRBV12-3 or TRBV12-4 and TRBJ1-5; 9 bases fit TRBD1. Trimming removed 5 bases from V and 4 bases from J; junction bases left unmatched: 6. This CDR3 is built from 15 residues. CDR3: CASSPHRGRNQPQHF. The CDR3 DNA is TGTGCCAGCAGTCCCCACAGGGGGCGGAATCAGCCCCAGCATTTT.

V and J are TRBV7-2 and TRBJ1-2; possibly TRBD1 for D (5 bases). Deletions cut 5 bases from V and 0 bases from J, with 13 bases between. The CDR3 has 15 residues. Looked up from germline, CDR1 is SGHTA and CDR2 is FQGNSA. The CDR3 loop reads CASSPYRISNYGYTF. The DNA for the CDR3 is TGTGCCAGCAGCCCCTACAGGATTTCTAACTATGGCTACACCTTC. The whole variable domain, filled in from reference TRBV7-2 and TRBJ1-2, reads GAGVSQSPSNKVTEKGKDVELRCDPISGHTALYWYRQSLGQGLEFLIYFQGNSAPDKSGLPSDRFSAERTGGSVSTLTIQRTQQEDSAVYLCASSPYRISNYGYTFGSGTRLTVV.

The chain couples TRBV7-2 to TRBJ2-5; D might be TRBD2 (6 bases). Germline CDR1 is SGHTA and CDR2 is FQGNSA. The CDR3 is made up of 15 amino acids. The V and J ends lost 5 bases and 3 bases respectively, with 16 bases between them. As DNA, the CDR3 is TGTGCCAGCAGCCCGGGCGGGGCCATCAAAGAGACCCAGTACTTC. This translates into CASSPGGAIKETQYF.

The rearrangement joins TRBV4-2 to TRBJ1-2; TRBD1 is a possible D gene (6 bases). Germline V CDR1 and CDR2: LGHNA, YNFKEQ. Trimming cost V 3 bases and J 8 bases, with 19 bases left between them. This CDR3 region has 15 residues. CDR3 loop: CASSQQDPGVEGYTF. CDR3 sequence (DNA): TGTGCCAGCAGCCAGCAAGATCCAGGGGTGGAGGGCTACACCTTC.

This rearrangement joins TRBV7-9 to TRBJ1-1; the D is unclear. The CDR3 runs to 14 residues. CDR1 is SEHNR and CDR2 is FQNEAQ in the germline V gene (reference sequence). V lost 5 bases and J lost 1, with 11 bases in between. DNA of the CDR3: TGTGCCAGCAGCACATGGGAACAGAACACTGAAGCTTTCTTT. Its protein is CASSTWEQNTEAFF.

This clonotype occurred many times. The chain couples TRBV5-1 to TRBJ2-2, with 10 bases identical to TRBD2. J lost 6 bases, V lost 0 bases, and 5 bases had no gene match. The germline gives CDR1 SGHRS, CDR2 YFSETQ. This CDR3 is 16 amino acids long. The CDR3 protein is CASSLVLAGVSGELFF. For the CDR3, the DNA is TGCGCCAGCAGCTTGGTCCTAGCGGGAGTATCCGGGGAGCTGTTTTTT.

The rearrangement joins TRBV3-1 to TRBJ2-1; 8 nucleotides agree with TRBD1. With 4 bases clipped from V and 0 bases from J, the junction kept 8 bases outside the gene matches. From germline, CDR1 is LGHDT and CDR2 YNNKEL (reference sequence). The CDR3 covers 17 residues. CDR3: CASSRRGTGFSYNEQFF. CDR3 bases: TGTGCCAGCAGCCGCCGTGGGACAGGTTTCTCCTACAATGAGCAGTTCTTC.

This clonotype was observed a handful of times. This chain links TRBV4-3 with TRBJ2-5; 11 bases agree with TRBD2. Germline assignment: CDR1 LGHNA and CDR2 YSLEER. The trim removed 0 bases at V and 4 bases at J, leaving 7 bases unmatched. This CDR3 is built from 17 residues. In DNA, the CDR3 is TGCGCCAGCAGCCAAGATGGAGTAGCGGGGGGGCGAGAGACCCAGTACTTC. Protein: CASSQDGVAGGRETQYF.

J is TRBJ1-5 and V is TRBV2; D may be TRBD1 (5 bases). Trimming pared 3 bases from V and 2 bases from J, leaving 8 bases between. Germline V gene sequence: CDR1 SNHLY, CDR2 FYNNEI. This CDR3 region has 14 residues. Here the CDR3 reads CASSDRVGNQPQHF. The CDR3 DNA reads as TGTGCCAGCAGTGACAGGGTAGGCAATCAGCCCCAGCATTTT.

The genes are TRBV14 and TRBJ1-1; tentative D call: TRBD1 (5 bases). The CDR3 spans 11 residues. The germline V gene encodes CDR1 SGHDN and CDR2 FVKESK. Trimming removed 6 bases from V and 5 bases from J, with 7 bases in between. The chain's CDR3 is CASRQGTEAFF. The CDR3 DNA reads TGTGCCAGCAGGCAGGGTACTGAAGCTTTCTTT.

This clonotype has a handful of counts. The rearrangement links TRBV7-6 to TRBJ2-3; 13 bases agree with TRBD2. J lost 4 bases, V lost 3 bases, and 4 bases had no gene match. The CDR3 length is 16 residues. Germline CDR1 reads SGHVS; CDR2 reads FNYEAQ. The CDR3 sequence is CASSFGLAGESDTQYF. In DNA, the CDR3 is TGTGCCAGCAGCTTTGGACTAGCGGGAGAGTCAGATACGCAGTATTTT.